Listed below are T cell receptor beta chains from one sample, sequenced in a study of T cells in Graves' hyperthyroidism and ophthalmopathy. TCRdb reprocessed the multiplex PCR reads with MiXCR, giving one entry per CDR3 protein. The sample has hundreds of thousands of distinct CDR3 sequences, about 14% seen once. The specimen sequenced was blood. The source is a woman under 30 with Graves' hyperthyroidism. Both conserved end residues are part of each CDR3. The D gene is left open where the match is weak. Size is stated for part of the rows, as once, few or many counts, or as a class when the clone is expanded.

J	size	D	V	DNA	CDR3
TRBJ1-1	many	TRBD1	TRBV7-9	TGTGCCAGCAGCTTACTCGGGACAGCACCGAACACTGAAGCTTTCTTT	CASSLLGTAPNTEAFF
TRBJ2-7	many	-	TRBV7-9	TGTGCCAGCAGCTTAGATCCGCTCTTTGGTGAGCAGTACTTC	CASSLDPLFGEQYF
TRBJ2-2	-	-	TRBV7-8	TGTGCCAGCAGCGCTCTTCCCGGGGAGCTGTTTTTT	CASSALPGELFF
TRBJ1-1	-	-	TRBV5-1	TGCGCCAGCAGCTTGGACTCTAGGCAGATGAACACTGAAGCTTTCTTT	CASSLDSRQMNTEAFF
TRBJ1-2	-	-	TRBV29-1	TGCAGCGTTGGGGCAGGAGGAAACTATGGCTACACCTTC	CSVGAGGNYGYTF
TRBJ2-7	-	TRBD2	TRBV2	TGTGCCAGCAGTGAAGGGCGCGGGAGGTGGTACGAGCAGTACTTC	CASSEGRGRWYEQYF
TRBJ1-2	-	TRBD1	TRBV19	TGTGCCAGTACCACAACCGGGACAGGCTATGGCTACACCTTC	CASTTTGTGYGYTF
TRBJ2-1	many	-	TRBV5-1	TGCGCCAGCAGCTTGGTTGTTAGCGGCCACAATGAGCAGTTCTTC	CASSLVVSGHNEQFF
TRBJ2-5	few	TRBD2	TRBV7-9	TGTGCCAGCAGCGGGCGGGAGGGCCGAGAGACCCAGTACTTC	CASSGREGRETQYF
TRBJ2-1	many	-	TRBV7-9	TGTGCCAGCAGCTTTTCTGCCGGGATCAATGAGCAGTTCTTC	CASSFSAGINEQFF
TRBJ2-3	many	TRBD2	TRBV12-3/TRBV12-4	TGTGCCAGCAGATCCCGCGTTAAAGCTAGCGGGATTTCATCGGATACGCAGTATTTT	CASRSRVKASGISSDTQYF
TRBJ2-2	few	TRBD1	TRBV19	TGTGCCAGTAGTACTCCCGGACAGGGGGCAACCGGGGAGCTGTTTTTT	CASSTPGQGATGELFF
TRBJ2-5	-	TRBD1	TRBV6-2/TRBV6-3	TGTGCCAGCAGTTACTGGGGACAGTTTGAGACCCAGTACTTC	CASSYWGQFETQYF
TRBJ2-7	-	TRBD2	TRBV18	TGTGCCAGCTCACCACCGCTAGCGGGAGCTGAGTACGAGCAGTACTTC	CASSPPLAGAEYEQYF
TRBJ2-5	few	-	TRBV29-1	TGCAGCGTTGTGCTCAGCCAAGAGACCCAGTACTTC	CSVVLSQETQYF
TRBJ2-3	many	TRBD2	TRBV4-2	TGTGCCAGCAGCCAAGATGGGACTAGCGGGAGCACAGATACGCAGTATTTT	CASSQDGTSGSTDTQYF